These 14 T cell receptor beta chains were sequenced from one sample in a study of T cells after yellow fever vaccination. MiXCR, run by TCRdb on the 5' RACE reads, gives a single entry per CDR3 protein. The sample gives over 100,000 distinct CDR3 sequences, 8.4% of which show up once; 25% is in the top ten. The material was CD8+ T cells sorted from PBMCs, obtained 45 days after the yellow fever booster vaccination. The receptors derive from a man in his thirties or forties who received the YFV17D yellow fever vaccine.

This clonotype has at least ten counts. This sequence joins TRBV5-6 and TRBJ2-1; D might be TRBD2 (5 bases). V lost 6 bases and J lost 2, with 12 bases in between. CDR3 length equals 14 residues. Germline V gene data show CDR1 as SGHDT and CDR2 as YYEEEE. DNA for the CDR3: TGTGCCAGCAAAGGAGAGAGGGCCTACAATGAGCAGTTCTTC. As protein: CASKGERAYNEQFF.

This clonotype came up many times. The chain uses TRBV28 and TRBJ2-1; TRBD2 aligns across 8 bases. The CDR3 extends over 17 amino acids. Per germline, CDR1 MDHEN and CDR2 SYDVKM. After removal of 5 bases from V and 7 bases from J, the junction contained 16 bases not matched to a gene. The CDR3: CASSRPMPAGDENEQFF. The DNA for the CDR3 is TGTGCCAGCAGTCGACCGATGCCAGCGGGAGATGAAAATGAGCAGTTCTTC.

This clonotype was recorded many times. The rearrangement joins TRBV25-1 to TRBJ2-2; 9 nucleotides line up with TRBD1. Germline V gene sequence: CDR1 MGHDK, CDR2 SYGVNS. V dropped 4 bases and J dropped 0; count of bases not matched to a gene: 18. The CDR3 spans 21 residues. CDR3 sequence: CASSGTVKDRGPPTNTGELFF. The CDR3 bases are TGTGCCAGCAGTGGGACAGTAAAGGACAGGGGACCCCCCACGAACACCGGGGAGCTGTTTTTT.

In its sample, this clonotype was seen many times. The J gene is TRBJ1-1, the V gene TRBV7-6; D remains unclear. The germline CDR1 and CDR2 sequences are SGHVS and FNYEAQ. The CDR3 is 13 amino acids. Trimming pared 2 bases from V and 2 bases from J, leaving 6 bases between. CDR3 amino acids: CASSLKANTEAFF. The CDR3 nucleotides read TGTGCCAGCAGCTTAAAGGCAAACACTGAAGCTTTCTTT.

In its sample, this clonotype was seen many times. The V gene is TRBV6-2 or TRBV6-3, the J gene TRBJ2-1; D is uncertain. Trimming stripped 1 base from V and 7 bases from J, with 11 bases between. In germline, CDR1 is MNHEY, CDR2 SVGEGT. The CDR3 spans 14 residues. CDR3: CASSYLGSRNEQFF. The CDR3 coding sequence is TGTGCCAGCAGTTACTTGGGCAGTAGAAATGAGCAGTTCTTC.

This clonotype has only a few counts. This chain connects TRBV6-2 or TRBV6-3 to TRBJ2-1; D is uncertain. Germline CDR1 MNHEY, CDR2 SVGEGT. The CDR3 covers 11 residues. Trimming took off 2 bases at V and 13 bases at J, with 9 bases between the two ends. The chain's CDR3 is CASSYGRIQFF. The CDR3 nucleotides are TGTGCCAGCAGTTACGGTCGGATTCAGTTCTTC.

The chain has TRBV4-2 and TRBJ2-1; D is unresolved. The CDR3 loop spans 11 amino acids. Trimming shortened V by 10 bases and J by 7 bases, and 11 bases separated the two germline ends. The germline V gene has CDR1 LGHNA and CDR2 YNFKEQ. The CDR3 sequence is CAMGPGNEQFF. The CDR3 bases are TGTGCCATGGGCCCCGGGAATGAGCAGTTCTTC.

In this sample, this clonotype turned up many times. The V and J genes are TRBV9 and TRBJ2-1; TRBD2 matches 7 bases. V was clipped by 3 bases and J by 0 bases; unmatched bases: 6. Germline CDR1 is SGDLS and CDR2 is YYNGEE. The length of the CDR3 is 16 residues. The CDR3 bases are TGTGCCAGCAGCGGTTTGCGGGAGAGCTCCTACAATGAGCAGTTCTTC. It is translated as CASSGLRESSYNEQFF.

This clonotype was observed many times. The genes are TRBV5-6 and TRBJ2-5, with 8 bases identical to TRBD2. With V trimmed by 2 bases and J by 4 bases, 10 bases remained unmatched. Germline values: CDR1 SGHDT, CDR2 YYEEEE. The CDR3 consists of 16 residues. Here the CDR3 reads CASSFPTSEFGETQYF. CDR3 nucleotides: TGTGCCAGCAGCTTCCCGACTAGCGAATTCGGAGAGACCCAGTACTTC.

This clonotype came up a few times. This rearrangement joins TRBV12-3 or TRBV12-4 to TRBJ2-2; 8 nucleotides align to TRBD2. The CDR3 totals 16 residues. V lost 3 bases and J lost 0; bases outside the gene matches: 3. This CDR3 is CASSFVAGSNTGELFF. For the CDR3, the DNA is TGTGCCAGCAGTTTTGTAGCGGGGTCGAACACCGGGGAGCTGTTTTTT.

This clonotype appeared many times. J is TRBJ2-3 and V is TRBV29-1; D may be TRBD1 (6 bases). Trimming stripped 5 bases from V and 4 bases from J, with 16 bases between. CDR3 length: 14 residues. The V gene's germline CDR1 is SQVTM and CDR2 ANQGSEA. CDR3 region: CSVPTPTGPDTQYF. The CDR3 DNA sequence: TGCAGCGTTCCCACGCCGACAGGCCCAGATACGCAGTATTTT.

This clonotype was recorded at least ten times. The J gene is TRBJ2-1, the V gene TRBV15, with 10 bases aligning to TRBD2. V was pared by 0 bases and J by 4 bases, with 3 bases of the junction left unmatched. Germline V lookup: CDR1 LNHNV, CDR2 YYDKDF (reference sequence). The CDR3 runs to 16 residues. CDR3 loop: CATSRDGTSAYNEQFF. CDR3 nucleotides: TGTGCCACCAGCAGAGACGGGACTAGCGCTTACAATGAGCAGTTCTTC.

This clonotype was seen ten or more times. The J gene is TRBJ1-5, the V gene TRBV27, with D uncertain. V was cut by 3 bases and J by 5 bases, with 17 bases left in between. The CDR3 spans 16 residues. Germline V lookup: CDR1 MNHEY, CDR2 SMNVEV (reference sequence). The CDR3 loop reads CASSFLGPNLDQPQHF. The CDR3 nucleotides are TGTGCCAGCAGTTTTTTGGGTCCTAACCTCGATCAGCCCCAGCATTTT.

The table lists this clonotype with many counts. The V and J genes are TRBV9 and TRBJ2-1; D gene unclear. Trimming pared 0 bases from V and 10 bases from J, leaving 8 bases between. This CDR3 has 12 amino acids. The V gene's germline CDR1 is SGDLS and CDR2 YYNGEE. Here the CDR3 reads CASSVVGEEQFF. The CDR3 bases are TGTGCCAGCAGCGTAGTAGGAGAGGAGCAGTTCTTC.